This T cell receptor (beta chain) was obtained from a study of blood T cells in healthy people across ages. PCR was performed a second time for about 7 to 11 cycles using a sample-barcoded 5' primer and a J-beta primer mix. One entry per CDR3 protein results from TCRdb running MiXCR on the 5' RACE reads. Of some 1.6 million distinct CDR3 sequences listed, about 32% are singletons. The CDR3 is 15 residues long. Per germline, CDR1 MGHRA and CDR2 YSYEKL. The V gene lost 4 bases and the J gene lost 4 bases, with 16 bases spanning the gap. The sample was blood. The receptor comes from a woman aged 30 to 39 in good health. The chain carries TRBV4-1 and TRBJ1-2; tentative D call: TRBD1 (5 bases). CDR3 in amino acids: CASSRESGTVYGYTF. The CDR3 nucleotides read TGCGCCAGCAGCCGAGAATCGGGGACGGTCTATGGCTACACCTTC.